The rows below give T cell receptor beta chains drawn from one sample of a study of radiation and T cells in renal cell carcinoma. TCRdb's table, derived via immunoSEQ multiplex PCR, lists solely in-frame clones and lacks some. The table has over 45,000 clones, 60% to 85% seen once. The sequences come from blood, collected from a patient whose treatment included radiotherapy and nephrectomy. Receptor source: a man aged 60-69 years with renal cell carcinoma. The CDR3 runs from the conserved cysteine through the conserved F or W. The D gene is left open where the match is weak. Only part of the rows carry a size: once, few, many, or a class if the clone is expanded.

len	d_gene	abundance	v_gene	j_gene	CDR3aa	CDR3nt
14	-	once	TRBV11-2	TRBJ1-1	CASSPEPGNTEAFF	TGTGCCAGCAGCCCAGAGCCAGGGAACACTGAAGCTTTCTTT
13	-	-	TRBV7-9	TRBJ1-1	CAGQRGADTEAFF	TGTGCCGGACAAAGGGGGGCTGACACTGAAGCTTTCTTT
17	TRBD1	-	TRBV5-1	TRBJ1-1	CASSLVRTGRRDTEAFF	TGCGCCAGCAGCCTGGTTCGGACAGGACGGAGGGACACTGAAGCTTTCTTT
15	TRBD2	-	TRBV7-2	TRBJ2-1	CASSFAAGPYNEQFF	TGTGCCAGCAGCTTCGCAGCGGGACCCTACAATGAGCAGTTCTTC
16	-	-	TRBV5-6	TRBJ2-3	CASSFPDGPGSDTQYF	TGTGCCAGCAGCTTTCCCGACGGACCGGGGTCAGATACGCAGTATTTT
18	TRBD2	-	TRBV7-2	TRBJ2-3	CASSLGTGSGGPGDTQYF	TGTGCCAGCAGCTTAGGAACCGGTAGCGGGGGGCCTGGAGATACGCAGTATTTT
13	-	-	TRBV6-1	TRBJ1-1	CASSASQNTEAFF	TGTGCCAGCAGTGCAAGTCAGAACACTGAAGCTTTCTTT
15	-	-	TRBV11-3	TRBJ2-3	CASSLDFASTDTQYF	TGTGCCAGCAGCTTAGATTTTGCTAGCACAGATACGCAGTATTTT
15	-	-	TRBV5-1	TRBJ2-2	CASSLEGGNTGELFF	TGCGCCAGCAGCTTGGAGGGTGGTAACACCGGGGAGCTGTTTTTT
12	-	few	TRBV25-1	TRBJ1-2	CASSEQFYGYTF	TGTGCCAGCAGTGAACAGTTCTATGGCTACACCTTC
15	-	-	TRBV5-4	TRBJ2-7	CASSLEPSQLYEQYF	TGTGCCAGCAGCTTGGAGCCCAGCCAGCTATACGAGCAGTACTTC
14	-	-	TRBV6-5	TRBJ1-5	CASSLAGFNQPQHF	TGTGCCAGCAGTTTAGCAGGGTTCAATCAGCCCCAGCATTTT
13	-	few	TRBV6-5	TRBJ1-2	CASSYVGFYGYTF	TGTGCCAGCAGTTACGTGGGATTCTATGGCTACACCTTC
16	-	-	TRBV7-3	TRBJ2-3	CASSATMVISTDTQYF	TGTGCCAGCAGCGCCACCATGGTAATAAGCACAGATACGCAGTATTTT
18	TRBD2	medium-sized	TRBV7-2	TRBJ2-2	CASSLALLAGGITGELFF	TGTGCCAGCAGCTTAGCGCTTTTAGCGGGAGGTATAACCGGGGAGCTGTTTTTT
14	-	-	TRBV2	TRBJ1-4	CASLSWGAGEKLFF	TGTGCCAGCTTGAGCTGGGGGGCTGGGGAAAAACTGTTTTTT
14	-	-	TRBV27	TRBJ2-2	CASSLQGNTGELFF	TGTGCCAGCAGTTTACAGGGTAACACCGGGGAGCTGTTTTTT
14	-	-	TRBV7-2	TRBJ2-5	CASSWRLGEETQYF	TGTGCCAGCAGCTGGAGGTTGGGGGAAGAGACCCAGTACTTC
16	TRBD1	-	TRBV5-1	TRBJ1-2	CASSLGQGVNNYGYTF	TGCGCCAGCAGCTTGGGACAGGGGGTGAATAACTATGGCTACACCTTC
15	-	-	TRBV7-2	TRBJ1-1	CASSLVQGMNTEAFF	TGTGCCAGCAGCTTAGTGCAGGGGATGAACACTGAAGCTTTCTTT
14	-	-	TRBV6-6	TRBJ2-7	CASSSGNRGYEQYF	TGTGCCAGCAGTTCAGGCAATCGGGGCTACGAGCAGTACTTC
13	-	few	TRBV30	TRBJ1-5	CAWSASDNQPQHF	TGTGCCTGGAGTGCTTCCGACAATCAGCCCCAGCATTTT
13	-	-	TRBV11-2	TRBJ2-4	CASSLDGIGIQYF	TGTGCCAGCAGCTTAGACGGGATAGGGATTCAGTACTTC
16	-	-	TRBV2	TRBJ1-6	CASRIDRSSYNSPLHF	TGTGCCAGCAGGATAGACCGGAGCTCCTATAATTCACCCCTCCACTTT
16	TRBD2	-	TRBV5-6	TRBJ2-1	CASSRGLAGGYGEQFF	TGTGCCAGCAGCCGGGGACTAGCGGGGGGGTATGGTGAGCAGTTCTTC
13	-	-	TRBV4-2	TRBJ1-1	CASSQEGSSPAFF	TGTGCCAGCAGCCAAGAGGGGTCCTCTCCGGCTTTCTTT
16	TRBD2	-	TRBV7-9	TRBJ2-1	CASSLIAGAPVNEQFF	TGTGCCAGCAGCTTAATAGCGGGAGCTCCAGTAAATGAGCAGTTCTTC